This passage covers 25 T cell receptor beta chains from one sample sequenced in a study of T cell responses to AZD1222 COVID-19 vaccine. Only in-frame clones appear in the TCRdb table, and some are missing; sequencing was by immunoSEQ multiplex PCR. The data contain about 170,000 clones, approximately 92% of them singletons. The sample here was peripheral blood, taken on day 0 of AZD1222 vaccination. The origin of the receptors is an adult in good health.

This clone showed up just once. Relative to the germline gene, one junction end is altered; a read error may explain this. The same CDR3 can be traced to other DNA sequences in this sample. The rearrangement links TRBV7-7 to TRBJ2-6; 8 bases fit TRBD1. Germline values: CDR1 SSHAT, CDR2 FNYEAQ (reference sequence). This CDR3 contains 15 residues. CDR3 coding DNA: TGTGCTAGCAGCTCACAGGGGGCTGGGGCCAACGTCCTGACTTTC. Translation: CASSSQGAGANVLTF.

The CDR3 DNA follows: TGCAGCGTTGAAGGGAGAGGGACTAACTATGGCTACACCTTC. Translating gives CSVEGRGTNYGYTF. The chain has TRBV29-1 and TRBJ1-2; D is uncertain. The germline CDR1 and CDR2 sequences are SQVTM and ANQGSEA. The germline V and J ends were trimmed by 1 base and 0 bases, with 9 bases remaining between them. This CDR3 is 14 amino acids long.

The chain recombines TRBV16 with TRBJ1-2, with D tentatively TRBD1 (5 bases). Germline V gene sequence: CDR1 KGHSY, CDR2 FQNENV. The CDR3 is made up of 13 amino acids. V gave up 7 bases and J gave up 8 bases, with 17 bases separating them. CDR3 in amino acids: CASTQTRGRGYTF. The CDR3 bases are TGTGCCAGCACCCAGACAAGGGGTAGAGGCTACACCTTC.

CDR3 amino acids: CASSLGQRAWGNQPQHF. The CDR3 DNA sequence: TGTGCCAGCAGCTTAGGTCAGCGGGCTTGGGGCAATCAGCCCCAGCATTTT. The V and J genes are TRBV7-8 and TRBJ1-5; D gene ambiguous. Per the germline V gene, CDR1 is SGHVS and CDR2 is FQNEAQ. The V end lost 1 base, the J end lost 2 bases, and 15 bases lay between the germline ends. This CDR3 comprises 17 residues.

V is TRBV5-4 and J is TRBJ1-4; the D is unclear. Looked up from germline, CDR1 is SGHNT and CDR2 is YYREEE (reference sequence). The length of the CDR3 is 14 residues. Trimming removed 1 base from V and 0 bases from J, with 4 bases in between. CDR3 DNA sequence: TGTGCCAGCAGCTTGACGGCAACTAATGAAAAACTGTTTTTT. This sequence encodes CASSLTATNEKLFF. The full variable domain, in which reference TRBV5-4 and TRBJ1-4 provide the parts outside the CDR3, is ETGVTQSPTHLIKTRGQQVTLRCSSQSGHNTVSWYQQALGQGPQFIFQYYREEENGRGNFPPRFSGLQFPNYSSELNVNALELDDSALYLCASSLTATNEKLFFGSGTQLSVL.

This chain joins TRBV2 and TRBJ2-3, with 7 nucleotides matching TRBD2. There are 16 residues in the CDR3. CDR1 and CDR2 (germline): SNHLY, FYNNEI. The ends lost 4 bases at V and 3 bases at J; junction bases unmatched: 10. The CDR3 reads CASSGLGEGRTDTQYF. The DNA of the CDR3 is TGTGCCAGCAGTGGGTTGGGGGAGGGCCGGACAGATACGCAGTATTTT.

The chain recombines TRBV15 with TRBJ1-1; D is perhaps TRBD1 (5 bases). The CDR3 consists of 13 residues. Germline loops: CDR1 LNHNV, CDR2 YYDKDF (reference sequence). Trimming stripped 1 base from V and 6 bases from J, with 9 bases between. The CDR3: CATSRGGAPEAFF. CDR3 coding DNA: TGTGCCACCAGCAGAGGCGGGGCGCCTGAAGCTTTCTTT.

This clone was detected only a few times. V gene TRBV4-1 combines with J gene TRBJ2-7; tentative D call: TRBD1 (5 bases). The germline V gene has CDR1 MGHRA and CDR2 YSYEKL. The CDR3 loop spans 18 amino acids. Trimming took 0 bases from V and 2 from J, leaving 20 bases between them. The CDR3, as DNA: TGCGCCAGCAGCCAAGAGGGGTCTGACAGTACTACCCCCTACGAGCAGTACTTC. Translation: CASSQEGSDSTTPYEQYF.

This sequence joins TRBV5-5 and TRBJ2-6; D perhaps matches TRBD2 (6 bases). CDR1 SGHKS and CDR2 YYEKEE come from the germline V gene (reference sequence). This CDR3 has 16 residues. V was trimmed by 4 bases and J by 0 bases, leaving 11 bases between them. CDR3 nucleotide sequence: TGTGCCAGCAGCCCGGAGGGCGTCTCTGGGGCCAACGTCCTGACTTTC. Encoded protein: CASSPEGVSGANVLTF.

Only one count was recorded for this clone. V is TRBV30 and J is TRBJ1-4, with D possibly matching TRBD1 (5 bases). There are 13 residues in the CDR3. The V and J ends lost 1 base and 8 bases respectively, with 11 bases between them. CDR1 and CDR2 from the germline V gene are GTSNPN and SVGIG (reference sequence). The CDR3 nucleotides are TGTGCCTGGAGTGGCAGGGTCGGCGAAAAACTGTTTTTT. Translated, it gives CAWSGRVGEKLFF.

A word on this clone: At one end the junction does not follow the germline gene, possibly because of a read error. The gene calls are TRBV5-1 and TRBJ1-2, with 7 bases identical to TRBD1. The CDR3 extends over 15 amino acids. The germline gives CDR1 SGHRS, CDR2 YFSETQ. The DNA of the CDR3 is TGCGCCAGCAGTTTGGACAGGCCGAGTGACTATGGCTACACCTTC. As protein: CASSLDRPSDYGYTF.

The CDR3, as DNA: TGTGCCAGCAGTGAATGGCAGGGCAATCAGCCCCAGCATTTT. This sequence encodes CASSEWQGNQPQHF. The chain links TRBV2 to TRBJ1-5; D remains ambiguous. Germline V CDR1 and CDR2: SNHLY, FYNNEI. V was cut by 2 bases and J by 2 bases, with 7 bases left in between. The CDR3 is 14 residues long.

The V call is TRBV7-6, the J call TRBJ2-7; the D gene is possibly TRBD1 (6 bases). Trimming stripped 5 bases from V and 6 bases from J, with 20 bases between. The CDR3 is 15 amino acids. Germline CDR1 is SGHVS and CDR2 is FNYEAQ. CDR3 nucleotides: TGTGCCAGCAGCCTATTAGCCAGGGGCCGCAGCGAGCAGTACTTC. Its translation: CASSLLARGRSEQYF.

This sequence joins TRBV27 and TRBJ1-3, with 7 bases fitting TRBD1. The CDR3 covers 19 residues. Germline CDR1 is MNHEY and CDR2 is SMNVEV (reference sequence). The V and J ends lost 4 bases and 0 bases, in that order; junction bases with no gene match: 15. The CDR3 nucleotides read TGTGCCAGCAGTTCTTCTCAGGGGGTGCAAGAAGGCTCTGGAAACACCATATATTTT. It translates to CASSSSQGVQEGSGNTIYF.

The V and J genes are TRBV7-9 and TRBJ1-3, with unresolved D. From germline, CDR1 is SEHNR and CDR2 FQNEAQ (reference sequence). The CDR3 is 13 amino acids. Between the trimmed V and J ends, which lost 5 bases and 3 bases, there was a span of 8 bases. This CDR3 is CASSPRSGNTIYF. For the CDR3, the DNA is TGTGCCAGCAGCCCCCGAAGTGGAAACACCATATATTTT.

The chain recombines TRBV5-1 with TRBJ2-7, with 9 bases that match TRBD1. The V gene end was trimmed by 5 bases and the J gene end by 7 bases; junction bases not matched to a gene: 16. The V gene's germline CDR1 is SGHRS and CDR2 YFSETQ. The CDR3 extends over 16 amino acids. The CDR3 is CASSFSMTGGQTEQYF. In DNA form, the CDR3 reads TGCGCCAGCAGTTTTTCGATGACAGGGGGGCAAACAGAGCAGTACTTC.

V gene TRBV18 combines with J gene TRBJ2-5; D is unclear. Germline V gene data show CDR1 as KGHSH and CDR2 as LQKENI. V lost 6 bases, J lost 2 bases, and 10 bases lay in between. CDR3 length: 13 residues. CDR3 bases: TGTGCCAGCTCCCCCACGGCTCAAGAGACCCAGTACTTC. Amino acid sequence: CASSPTAQETQYF.

This sequence joins TRBV30 and TRBJ2-2, with a tentative D call TRBD2 (7 bases). In germline, CDR1 is GTSNPN, CDR2 SVGIG (reference sequence). The CDR3 is 13 residues long. Trimming removed 8 bases at V and 2 bases at J, with 12 bases between. CDR3 in amino acids: CAKRGGNTGELFF. The DNA of the CDR3 is TGTGCCAAAAGGGGGGGTAACACCGGGGAGCTGTTTTTT. Variable domain in full (rest from reference TRBV30 and TRBJ2-2): SQTIHQWPATLVQPVGSPLSLECTVEGTSNPNLYWYRQAAGRGLQLLFYSVGIGQISSEVPQNLSASRPQDRQFILSSKKLLLSDSGFYLCAKRGGNTGELFFGEGSRLTVL.

The chain couples TRBV9 to TRBJ1-6, with 8 bases fitting TRBD1. Germline lookup yields CDR1 SGDLS and CDR2 YYNGEE. V was pared by 0 bases and J by 5 bases, with 4 bases of the junction left unmatched. The CDR3 sequence is 16 residues long. CDR3 amino acids: CASSVGQGWDNSPLHF. The CDR3 DNA is TGTGCCAGCAGCGTAGGACAGGGGTGGGATAATTCACCCCTCCACTTT.

The chain has TRBV29-1 and TRBJ2-3; D not resolved. The CDR3 runs 12 residues. Germline lookup yields CDR1 SQVTM and CDR2 ANQGSEA. The germline V and J ends were trimmed by 7 bases and 0 bases, with 8 bases remaining between them. CDR3 coding DNA: TGCAGCGCTACTAAAAGCACAGATACGCAGTATTTT. Its protein is CSATKSTDTQYF.

This chain joins TRBV5-4 and TRBJ1-6, with 7 bases matching TRBD1. Per germline, CDR1 SGHNT and CDR2 YYREEE (reference sequence). The CDR3 sequence is 13 residues long. J gave up 6 bases and V 4 bases, and 1 base lay outside the gene matches. CDR3 DNA sequence: TGTGCCAGCAGCAGGGACAGTAATTCACCCCTCCACTTT. Residues: CASSRDSNSPLHF. Looking up the rest from reference TRBV5-4 and TRBJ1-6 gives the full variable domain: ETGVTQSPTHLIKTRGQQVTLRCSSQSGHNTVSWYQQALGQGPQFIFQYYREEENGRGNFPPRFSGLQFPNYSSELNVNALELDDSALYLCASSRDSNSPLHFGNGTRLTVT.

The chain recombines TRBV2 with TRBJ2-5; TRBD2 matches 9 bases. This CDR3 has 14 residues. Per germline, CDR1 SNHLY and CDR2 FYNNEI. The ends lost 6 bases at V and 5 bases at J; junction bases unmatched: 7. DNA for the CDR3: TGTGCCAGCAGATTGGCGGGAGGGAGGGAGACCCAGTACTTC. This sequence encodes CASRLAGGRETQYF.

This chain links TRBV4-1 with TRBJ2-7; 10 positions agree with TRBD1. CDR3 size: 13 residues. J gave up 6 bases and V 6 bases, and 5 bases lay outside the gene matches. Germline CDR1 MGHRA, CDR2 YSYEKL. CDR3 nucleotide sequence: TGCGCCAGCAGTAGGGGACAGGGGACCGAGCAGTACTTC. Amino acids: CASSRGQGTEQYF.

This rearrangement joins TRBV5-4 to TRBJ2-1, with 9 bases aligning to TRBD2. This CDR3 contains 15 residues. Unmatched junction bases numbered 6, after V lost 4 bases and J lost 4 bases. Looked up from germline, CDR1 is SGHNT and CDR2 is YYREEE (reference sequence). In DNA, the CDR3 is TGTGCCAGCAGCCCCCCTAGCGGGGAATACAATGAGCAGTTCTTC. Protein sequence: CASSPPSGEYNEQFF.

The sample holds a few counts of this clone. The chain employs TRBV7-2 and TRBJ2-2; tentatively, D is TRBD2 (6 bases). V lost 5 bases and J lost 1, with 11 bases in between. This CDR3 contains 15 residues. Germline values: CDR1 SGHTA, CDR2 FQGNSA. CDR3 nucleotide sequence: TGTGCCAGCAGCAAGGGACTCCTGAACACCGGGGAGCTGTTTTTT. Encoded protein: CASSKGLLNTGELFF.